A single sample gave rise to the 26 T cell receptor beta chains below, sequenced in a study of blood T cell repertoires in COVID-19. Here immunoSEQ multiplex PCR was the method, and the copy in TCRdb shows in-frame clones only, minus some. The sample shows about 320,000 clones, roughly 85% of them seen only once. Sequenced material: peripheral blood. The source of these receptors is a human donor in a cohort sampled during active COVID-19.

The genes are TRBV7-3 and TRBJ2-4; TRBD1 might be the D (5 bases). Trimming took off 0 bases at V and 8 bases at J, with 8 bases between the two ends. CDR3 length: 13 residues. Germline assignment: CDR1 SGHTA and CDR2 FQGTGA. The CDR3 protein is CASSLTSRDIQYF. The CDR3 DNA is TGTGCCAGCAGCTTAACTTCCAGGGACATTCAGTACTTC. Based on the CDR3 plus reference TRBV7-3 and TRBJ2-4, the full variable domain is GAGVSQTPSNKVTEKGKYVELRCDPISGHTALYWYRQSLGQGPEFLIYFQGTGAADDSGLPNDRFFAVRPEGSVSTLKIQRTERGDSAVYLCASSLTSRDIQYFGAGTRLSVL.

V and J are TRBV7-9 and TRBJ1-1, with D perhaps matching TRBD1 (6 bases). This CDR3 has 13 residues. Trimming took off 8 bases at V and 3 bases at J, with 13 bases between the two ends. Germline V gene lookup returns CDR1 SEHNR and CDR2 FQNEAQ (reference sequence). In DNA, the CDR3 is TGTGCCAGCGGCCCGGACAGAGACACTGAAGCTTTCTTT. The encoded protein is CASGPDRDTEAFF.

J is TRBJ1-4 and V is TRBV7-9; D remains ambiguous. The CDR3 is made up of 15 amino acids. Germline V gives CDR1 SEHNR, CDR2 FQNEAQ (reference sequence). Trimming removed 1 base from V and 6 bases from J, with 12 bases in between. The CDR3 DNA sequence: TGTGCCAGCAGCTTAGACAGTCTGGCGCATGAAAAACTGTTTTTT. Its translation: CASSLDSLAHEKLFF.

This chain joins TRBV6-5 and TRBJ1-1; TRBD1 might be the D (5 bases). V lost 0 bases to trimming and J lost 0 bases, with 8 bases between them. The germline V gene encodes CDR1 MNHEY and CDR2 SVGAGI. The CDR3 spans 15 residues. The CDR3, as DNA: TGTGCCAGCAGTTACTCCCGACAGTTGAACACTGAAGCTTTCTTT. This translates into CASSYSRQLNTEAFF.

The gene calls are TRBV5-1 and TRBJ1-4; D call uncertain. The CDR3 contains 16 residues. V lost 4 bases, J lost 4 bases, and 17 bases lay in between. The germline gives CDR1 SGHRS, CDR2 YFSETQ. The DNA for the CDR3 is TGCGCCAGCAGCCCCGATGTCCGTACTTTTAATGAAAAACTGTTTTTT. The encoded protein is CASSPDVRTFNEKLFF.

The CDR3 bases are TGTGCCAGCAGCCAAGATATTCGGGGATTGCGGTACTTC. Amino acids: CASSQDIRGLRYF. The chain employs TRBV14 and TRBJ2-7; a possible D gene is TRBD2 (5 bases). Germline CDR1 reads SGHDN; CDR2 reads FVKESK. Between the trimmed V and J ends, which lost 0 bases and 12 bases, there was a span of 15 bases. The CDR3 consists of 13 residues. Full variable domain (outside the CDR3, taken from reference TRBV14 and TRBJ2-7): EAGVTQFPSHSVIEKGQTVTLRCDPISGHDNLYWYRRVMGKEIKFLLHFVKESKQDESGMPNNRFLAERTGGTYSTLKVQPAELEDSGVYFCASSQDIRGLRYFGPGTRLTVT.

The chain couples TRBV15 to TRBJ1-1, with D hard to call. The germline V and J ends were trimmed by 7 bases and 5 bases, with 14 bases remaining between them. The CDR3 length is 13 residues. CDR1 and CDR2 from the germline V gene are LNHNV and YYDKDF (reference sequence). CDR3 region: CATNPSGITEAFF. CDR3 DNA: TGTGCCACCAATCCCTCGGGGATTACTGAAGCTTTCTTT.

The chain employs TRBV6-5 and TRBJ1-4; tentative D call: TRBD1 (5 bases). The CDR3 runs 12 residues. Germline values: CDR1 MNHEY, CDR2 SVGAGI. V lost 6 bases and J 10 bases, leaving 12 bases between the germline ends. For the CDR3, the DNA is TGTGCCAGCAGATCTTATCAGGGAAAACTGTTTTTT. Its translation: CASRSYQGKLFF.

The rearrangement uses TRBV5-6 and TRBJ2-7, with D tentatively TRBD1 (6 bases). The CDR3 extends over 12 amino acids. Trimming pared 1 base from V and 6 bases from J, leaving 8 bases between. Germline CDR1 reads SGHDT; CDR2 reads YYEEEE. In DNA form, the CDR3 reads TGTGCCAGCAGCTTGAACAGGGTCGAGCAGTACTTC. Protein: CASSLNRVEQYF.

The gene calls are TRBV5-6 and TRBJ1-1; 8 bases match TRBD1. The germline V gene encodes CDR1 SGHDT and CDR2 YYEEEE. With 2 bases clipped from V and 0 bases from J, the junction kept 6 bases outside the gene matches. The CDR3 loop spans 16 amino acids. The CDR3 sequence: CASSLTLTGVNTEAFF. CDR3 bases: TGTGCCAGCAGCTTAACGTTGACAGGGGTGAACACTGAAGCTTTCTTT.

V usage is TRBV4-2 and J usage is TRBJ2-6, with 7 bases that match TRBD2. This CDR3 spans 16 amino acids. The V gene end was trimmed by 4 bases and the J gene end by 4 bases; junction bases not matched to a gene: 7. The germline V gene encodes CDR1 LGHNA and CDR2 YNFKEQ. CDR3 coding DNA: TGTGCCAGCAGCCTAGGCAGCGGGGCGGGGGCCAACGTCCTGACTTTC. It specifies CASSLGSGAGANVLTF.

This clone has only a few counts. The chain employs TRBV6-5 and TRBJ1-4; the D is unclear. The germline V gene has CDR1 MNHEY and CDR2 SVGAGI. Trimming cost V 6 bases and J 8 bases, with 13 bases left between them. The CDR3 has 13 amino acids. CDR3 residues: CASSSPFAEKLFF. The CDR3 DNA reads as TGTGCCAGCAGCTCCCCTTTTGCGGAAAAACTGTTTTTT.

V gene TRBV2 combines with J gene TRBJ1-6; D may be TRBD1 (6 bases). The V end lost 7 bases, the J end lost 7 bases, and 11 bases lay between the germline ends. This CDR3 region has 13 residues. CDR1 SNHLY and CDR2 FYNNEI come from the germline V gene. The CDR3 nucleotides are TGTGCCAGCATGCTCAGGGGCAATTCACCCCTCCACTTT. Its protein product is CASMLRGNSPLHF.

The chain is built from TRBV24-1 and TRBJ2-1; 11 nucleotides line up with TRBD1. The V gene's germline CDR1 is KGHDR and CDR2 SFDVKD. This CDR3 contains 18 residues. V was pared by 4 bases and J by 10 bases, with 17 bases of the junction left unmatched. CDR3 sequence: CATSDPGRTGGLRGEQFF. DNA of the CDR3: TGTGCCACCAGTGACCCAGGGAGGACAGGGGGCCTACGGGGGGAGCAGTTCTTC.

In this sample, this clone turned up once. This chain connects TRBV29-1 to TRBJ2-3; D gene ambiguous. CDR1 is SQVTM and CDR2 is ANQGSEA in the germline V gene. The V and J ends lost 0 bases and 0 bases respectively, with 10 bases between them. The CDR3 runs 15 residues. CDR3 nucleotide sequence: TGCAGCGTTGAAGACAGGTTACTGAGCACAGATACGCAGTATTTT. Amino acids: CSVEDRLLSTDTQYF.

J is TRBJ2-1 and V is TRBV7-9; D is ambiguous. The length of the CDR3 is 15 residues. The V end was cut by 5 bases, the J end by 4 bases, with 15 bases between. Germline values: CDR1 SEHNR, CDR2 FQNEAQ (reference sequence). The chain's CDR3 is CASSISYELYNEQFF. The CDR3 bases are TGTGCCAGCAGCATTAGCTACGAGTTATACAATGAGCAGTTCTTC.

This rearrangement joins TRBV11-2 to TRBJ2-7; TRBD1 aligns across 8 bases. CDR1 and CDR2 (germline): SGHAT, FQNNGV. V lost 9 bases to trimming and J lost 4 bases; unmatched junction nucleotides: 17. CDR3 length equals 16 residues. As DNA, the CDR3 is TGTGCCAGTAAGAGATTCGTTGGACAGGGACCGTACGAGCAGTACTTC. Translation gives CASKRFVGQGPYEQYF.

V is TRBV24-1 and J is TRBJ1-1; D call uncertain. Trimming removed 2 bases at V and 9 bases at J, with 12 bases between. The CDR3 has 13 amino acids. The germline gives CDR1 KGHDR, CDR2 SFDVKD. The CDR3 here is CATSDSHRRQAFF. DNA for the CDR3: TGTGCCACCAGTGATTCTCACCGGAGACAAGCTTTCTTT.

This chain joins TRBV24-1 and TRBJ2-1; the D gene is possibly TRBD2 (6 bases). From germline, CDR1 is KGHDR and CDR2 SFDVKD. Trimming cost V 7 bases and J 9 bases, with 15 bases left between them. This CDR3 has 13 amino acids. The CDR3 region is CATRKGGGAEQFF. The CDR3 coding sequence is TGTGCCACCAGAAAGGGAGGCGGAGCTGAGCAGTTCTTC.

DNA for the CDR3: TGTGCCAGCAGTCCCCGGGACTATCTCCAGTACTTC. Protein: CASSPRDYLQYF. The chain couples TRBV28 to TRBJ2-7; TRBD2 agrees at 7 bases. V trimming: 5 bases; J trimming: 10 bases; junction bases outside the gene matches: 8. The CDR3 is 12 amino acids. CDR1 and CDR2 (germline): MDHEN, SYDVKM. Supplemented by reference TRBV28 and TRBJ2-7, the full variable domain reads DVKVTQSSRYLVKRTGEKVFLECVQDMDHENMFWYRQDPGLGLRLIYFSYDVKMKEKGDIPEGYSVSREKKERFSLILESASTNQTSMYLCASSPRDYLQYFGPGTRLTVT.

V gene TRBV24-1 combines with J gene TRBJ2-3, with TRBD2 matching 8 bases. After removal of 4 bases from V and 0 bases from J, the junction contained 5 bases not matched to a gene. The CDR3 has 16 amino acids. Germline CDR1 is KGHDR and CDR2 is SFDVKD. The CDR3 spells CATSDPGGVSTDTQYF. The DNA of the CDR3 is TGTGCCACCAGTGACCCGGGGGGGGTTAGCACAGATACGCAGTATTTT.

In the case of this clone: Germline is not matched at one junction end, which may reflect a read error. The V and J genes are TRBV29-1 and TRBJ2-1; 10 nucleotides align to TRBD2. Germline assignment: CDR1 SQVTM and CDR2 ANQGSEA. CDR3 size: 16 residues. The CDR3 nucleotides are TGCAGCGTCCTACTAGCGGGGACAAGCTCCTACAGTGAGCAGTTCTTC. Translating it yields CSVLLAGTSSYSEQFF.

CDR3 nucleotides: TGTGCCATCAGTGAGTCGCGATATGAGCAGTTCTTC. It translates to CAISESRYEQFF. The chain has TRBV10-3 and TRBJ2-1; no reliable D call. The V and J ends lost 0 bases and 8 bases respectively, with 5 bases between them. Germline loops: CDR1 ENHRY, CDR2 SYGVKD. The CDR3 runs 12 residues.

The chain has TRBV7-3 and TRBJ2-1, with D perhaps TRBD1 (6 bases). The CDR3 has 14 residues. V was trimmed by 5 bases and J by 7 bases, leaving 15 bases between them. Germline loops: CDR1 SGHTA, CDR2 FQGTGA. CDR3 bases: TGTGCCAGCAGCCTCGGTGGGGGCCCGAATGAGCAGTTCTTC. Protein: CASSLGGGPNEQFF.

V usage is TRBV30 and J usage is TRBJ1-1, with D maybe TRBD1 (5 bases). The CDR3 totals 13 residues. Germline V gives CDR1 GTSNPN, CDR2 SVGIG (reference sequence). The germline V and J ends were trimmed by 2 bases and 7 bases, with 14 bases remaining between them. CDR3 coding DNA: TGTGCCTGGAGTCGAATCCCAGGGATTGAAGCTTTCTTT. It yields the protein CAWSRIPGIEAFF. Combining the CDR3 with reference TRBV30 and TRBJ1-1 gives the whole variable domain SQTIHQWPATLVQPVGSPLSLECTVEGTSNPNLYWYRQAAGRGLQLLFYSVGIGQISSEVPQNLSASRPQDRQFILSSKKLLLSDSGFYLCAWSRIPGIEAFFGQGTRLTVV.

The chain combines TRBV18 with TRBJ1-6; 7 nucleotides align to TRBD1. From germline, CDR1 is KGHSH and CDR2 LQKENI. This CDR3 is 16 amino acids long. With 2 bases clipped from V and 10 bases from J, the junction kept 11 bases outside the gene matches. CDR3 sequence: CASSPNSGTVGSPLHF. CDR3 nucleotides: TGTGCCAGCTCACCAAACTCCGGGACAGTCGGGTCACCCCTCCACTTT.